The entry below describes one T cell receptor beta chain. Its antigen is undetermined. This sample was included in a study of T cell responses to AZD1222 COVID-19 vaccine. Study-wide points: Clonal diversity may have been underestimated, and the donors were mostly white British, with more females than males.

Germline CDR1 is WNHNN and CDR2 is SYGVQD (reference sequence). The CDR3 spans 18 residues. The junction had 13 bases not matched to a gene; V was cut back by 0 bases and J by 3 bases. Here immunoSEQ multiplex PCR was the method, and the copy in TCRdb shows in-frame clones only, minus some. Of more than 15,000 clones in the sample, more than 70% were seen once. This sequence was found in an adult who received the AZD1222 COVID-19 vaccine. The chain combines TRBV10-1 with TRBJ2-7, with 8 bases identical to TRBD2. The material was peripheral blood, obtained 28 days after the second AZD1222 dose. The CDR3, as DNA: TGCGCCAGCAGTGAGTCTGAACCACCTAGCGGGTTTAACTACGAGCAGTACTTC. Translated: CASSESEPPSGFNYEQYF.